A selection of T cell receptor beta chains follows, all from one sample in a study of blood T cells in healthy people across ages. TCRdb reprocessed the 5' RACE reads with MiXCR, giving one entry per CDR3 protein. The table records fewer than 800,000 distinct CDR3 sequences, over 20% of them present only once. The sample consisted of blood. Receptors were obtained from a man aged 65 to 79 in good health. Both conserved end residues are part of each CDR3.

TRBV18	TRBJ2-7	CASSPPVGSSYEQYF
TRBV7-2	TRBJ2-1	CASSLGGGTHNEQFF
TRBV6-4	TRBJ2-5	CASTPQETQYF
TRBV29-1	TRBJ2-7	CSVVRDRGHEQYF
TRBV2	TRBJ1-6	CASSPQGENSPLHF
TRBV18	TRBJ1-1	CASSQNKNTEAFF
TRBV5-1	TRBJ1-5	CASSLAGYQPQHF
TRBV7-9	TRBJ2-3	CASSLETSGPTDAQYF
TRBV29-1	TRBJ2-3	CSVEADGTDTQYF
TRBV28	TRBJ2-7	CASSTPDSYEQYF
TRBV6-2/TRBV6-3	TRBJ2-7	CASSTSWEAAGEQYF
TRBV20-1	TRBJ2-5	CSAPDRGGLETQYF
TRBV4-3	TRBJ1-6	CASSQDAGGSNSPLHF
TRBV28	TRBJ2-1	CASSPEGGRNEQFF
TRBV6-2/TRBV6-3	TRBJ2-7	CASTRTSGIGEQYF
TRBV6-2/TRBV6-3	.	CASRKGTGVTYEQYF
TRBV12-3/TRBV12-4	TRBJ2-7	CASSPTRVEQYF
TRBV5-1	TRBJ2-2	CASSRGGLDTGELFF
TRBV4-1	TRBJ2-3	CASSLGTSGTGTQYF
TRBV14	.	CASSQGSALAGVYEQYF
TRBV14	TRBJ2-7	CASSQDLGTGAYEQYF
TRBV21-1	.	CASSKEASGTRSYEQYF
TRBV7-2	TRBJ2-6	CASSPIQGQEGANVLTF
TRBV2	TRBJ2-1	CASIVAGRNEQFF
TRBV20-1	TRBJ1-6	CSAVPGVSPLHF
TRBV7-2	TRBJ2-1	CASSPETAYNEQLF
TRBV10-1	TRBJ2-5	CASSELGSGETQYF
TRBV3-1	TRBJ2-7	CAGSQFLRGGYEQYF
TRBV3-1	TRBJ2-1	CASSGGGSYNEQFF
TRBV7-2	TRBJ2-5	CASKAGGTQYF
TRBV12-3/TRBV12-4	TRBJ2-1	CASSPGTGSRNEQFF
TRBV10-2	TRBJ1-1	CAAGQTNTEAFF
TRBV7-2	TRBJ2-5	CASSLVFGGTEETQYF
TRBV20-1	TRBJ2-1	CSANSGTSYNEQFF
TRBV24-1	TRBJ1-5	CATSEPGQGDNQPQHF
TRBV15	TRBJ2-7	CATSRVSGLAGLGIEQYF
TRBV29-1	TRBJ2-2	CSVAGLGNTGELFF
TRBV19	TRBJ2-2	CASRLAGDVTGELLF
TRBV10-3	TRBJ2-5	CAIGQQETQYF
TRBV19	TRBJ1-1	CAVQGAYTEAFF
TRBV6-5	TRBJ2-5	CASSFRVDGETQYF
TRBV7-2	.	CASSSVYGEQFF
TRBV20-1	TRBJ1-2	CSAHTGGSYGYTF